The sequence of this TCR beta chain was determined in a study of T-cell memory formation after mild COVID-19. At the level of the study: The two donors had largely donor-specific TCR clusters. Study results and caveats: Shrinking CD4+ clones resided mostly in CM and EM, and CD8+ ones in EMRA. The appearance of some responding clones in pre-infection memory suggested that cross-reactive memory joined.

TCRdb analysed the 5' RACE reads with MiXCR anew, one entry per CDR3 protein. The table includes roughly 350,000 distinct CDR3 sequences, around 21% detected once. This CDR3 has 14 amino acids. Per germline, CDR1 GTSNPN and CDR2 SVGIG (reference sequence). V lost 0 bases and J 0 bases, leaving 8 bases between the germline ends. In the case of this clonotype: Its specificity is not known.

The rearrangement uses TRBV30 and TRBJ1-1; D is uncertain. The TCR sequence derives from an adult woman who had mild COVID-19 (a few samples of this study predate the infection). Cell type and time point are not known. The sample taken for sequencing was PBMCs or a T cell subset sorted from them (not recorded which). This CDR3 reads CAWSVEGLNTEAFF. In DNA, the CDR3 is TGTGCCTGGAGTGTCGAGGGCTTGAACACTGAAGCTTTCTTT.